Sequencing of this TCR beta chain was carried out in a study of cytomegalovirus exposure and HLA in healthy donors (TCRdb year 2017). The study in broad terms: An earlier analysis of several hundred of the donors reported 276 Gb of sequence data and 120 million or so unique TCR beta sequences from some 180 million T cells. HLA typing covered class I and class II loci at four-digit resolution. The T cell repertoires of under 700 subjects were profiled by immunosequencing and related to cytomegalovirus serostatus. Donor age, sex, ethnicity and CMV serostatus were compiled together with the repertoire data. In a later genetic analysis, genome-wide SNP genotypes for about 55% of the roughly 700 donors were used, and that subset was treated as a discovery cohort. To predict cytomegalovirus infection status, the study combined high-throughput TCR immunosequencing, statistical association of individual TCRs with disease status, and machine learning. On average, roughly 240,000 unique TCR beta nucleotide sequences were sequenced per donor among some 420 genotyped donors of the cohort, with roughly 18% of those sequences being non-productive. Because of strong linkage in the cohort, 5 or 6 DR-DQ haplotypes were treated as single units for association and clustering. Along with the roughly 700-subject first cohort, a separate validation cohort of over a hundred different subjects was used. The study aimed to test whether signatures of past pathogen exposure could be identified by cataloging public T cell receptors. Approximately 310 gigabases of sequencing data and approximately 85 million unique TCR sequences were included in an early release covering about 700 HLA-typed donors. A later analysis re-analyzed previously published TCR beta repertoires from roughly 690 donors and added high-resolution HLA genotyping to study TCR occurrence patterns. All discovery cohort repertoires had been generated on a single sequencing platform. In the later analysis, no new phenotypic data were used to find candidate immune exposures; instead, reliance was placed on TCR beta sequences and their occurrence across donors. Of the roughly 400 genotyped donors, roughly 80% fell in the genetic ancestry cluster associated with self-reported Caucasian donors. An earlier analysis of around 580 of the donors used high-throughput TCR beta sequencing to judge whether each TCR beta V gene segment behaved as functional or pseudogenic. The number of donors typed differed by locus, with roughly 629-640 for A, B, C, DRB1 and DQB1, roughly 520 for DQA1, over 600 for DPA1, and 472 for DPB1.

Points the paper makes about the study in general: Roughly uniform sequencing depth across donors was assumed in presence/absence analyses, although this assumption may not hold. In a later analysis, around 15,000 TCR beta sequences were associated with specific HLA alleles at a false discovery rate of 0.05. In vitro tests confirmed that a few of the cytomegalovirus-associated TCR beta chains recognize cytomegalovirus antigens. In a later analysis, TCR association rates were found to vary across HLA loci, with the most associated TCRs seen for DRB1 alleles and the fewest for HLA-C alleles. A group of highly shared sequence variants was considered likely to be a technical artifact of the sequencing pipeline. A total of roughly 160 TCR beta chains were listed by the study as associated with cytomegalovirus. Across donors, most TCR sequences were observed very rarely, whereas some public TCRs were present in many individuals. When HLA alleles, especially DR and DQ, strongly co-occurred, TCR associations were difficult to assign to individual alleles. In an earlier analysis of about 600 of the donors, most TCR beta V segments appeared in productive rearrangements about 87% or about 30% of the time, broadly matching IMGT annotations. Approximately 16 rarely observed V segments, including chromosome 9 orphons, were excluded from the earlier analysis of approximately 500 of the donors because counts were too low. Only TCR beta chains were sequenced in this cohort, and the absence of alpha or paired-chain data limited detectable features. A further reported finding was that TCR beta sequences accurately predicted the HLA-A and HLA-B alleles for most subjects in the first cohort. Compared with the 666-donor mean, donors in an Asian-associated ancestry cluster had fewer N-insertions in productive TCRs, according to a later genetic analysis. Cytomegalovirus status was reported to be diagnosed by the classifier with high specificity and sensitivity in both the original and validation cohorts. It was suggested by the authors that the approach could potentially be generalized to other disease states and immunological phenotypes. The 87-base-pair reads could not distinguish some IMGT-functional V segments, including TRBV6-2 and TRBV6-3, so those segments were excluded. Linkage disequilibrium might explain the correlated functional status among segregating V segments, but an unknown experimental factor could not be ruled out. In a later genetic analysis, a missense DCLRE1C variant was associated with V-gene and J-gene trimming of TCR beta chains, and the association was replicated in an independent cohort. HLA typing was unavailable for some donors at each locus, so association tests used only the typed subset. According to a later analysis, parvovirus B19, influenza, CMV and Epstein-Barr virus appeared linked to several top co-occurrence clusters. CMV serostatus was the only immune exposure information available for the cohort. A later analysis found that most CMV-associated TCR beta chains appeared HLA-restricted, with HLA associations seemingly driven largely by CMV exposure. In a later analysis, HLA-associated TCR beta chains showed more clonal expansion and lower generation probabilities than non-associated chains that were equally common.

Per the germline V gene, SGHRS is the CDR1 and YFSETQ is the CDR2. Including the terminal cysteine and phenylalanine, the CDR3 comprises 13 residues. Just the 39-base CDR3 DNA is kept, in frame starting at base 1. Ends trimmed: V by 4 bases, J by 8 bases; bases unmatched to a gene: 7. The library was built by means of the immunoSEQ multiplex PCR assay. For the multiplex PCR, a mixture combining 60 forward primers for TCR Vbeta segments and 13 reverse primers for TCR Jbeta segments was used. The CDR3 region of rearranged TCR beta genes was amplified from genomic DNA with a multiplex PCR assay. Amplified TCR beta libraries were sequenced as 87-base-pair reads on the Illumina HiSeq System. On the authors' methods: A later analysis tallied roughly 76 million unique TCR beta chains across the 666 repertoires, and about 10 million of those chains were shared by two or more donors. Raw reads were error-corrected and collapsed into unique sequences by a nearest-neighbor algorithm in which closely related sequences were merged to remove PCR and sequencing errors. Alignment of CDR3 sequences to IMGT reference sequences was used to assign V, D and J gene segments. For a sequence to be retained, a match of at least six nucleotides was required to both a V gene segment and a J gene segment. A rearrangement was called productive if the CDR3 had no stop codons and remained in frame with V and J, and every other rearrangement was called non-productive. CDR3 was defined according to IMGT convention as the region running from the second conserved V-encoded cysteine to the conserved J-encoded phenylalanine. The earlier analysis of some 600 of the donors excluded sequences that lacked an unambiguous match to a single V gene segment. An earlier analysis of a few hundred of the donors called V segments functional above 56.7% productive rearrangements and segregating when the between-donor standard deviation exceeded 5%. To diagnose cytomegalovirus status from the catalog of TCR beta chain sequences, a statistical classification framework was built. In a later analysis, V and J genes were assigned by comparing TCR nucleotide sequences against IMGT/GENE-DB human TR gene sequences. The TCRdist pipeline was used in a later analysis to assign CDR3 sequences and most-parsimonious VDJ recombination scenarios. In a later analysis, each TCR beta chain was defined by its CDR3 amino acid sequence together with its V-gene family, and reads lacking a unique V-gene family were excluded. A later analysis removed 592 highly shared, low-generation-probability nucleotide sequences to deal with suspected cross-contamination and a sequencing artifact. For each public chain, a later analysis derived a clonal expansion index from normalized ranks of inferred template counts within each repertoire. In a later analysis, generation probabilities were computed using a VDJ recombination model fitted to out-of-frame rearrangements, and the results were checked against IGoR. In a later analysis, TCR-TCR, TCR-HLA and TCR-CMV co-occurrence was scored with hypergeometric tests, and a repertoire-size bias correction was applied to TCR pairs. In a later analysis, false discovery rates were estimated by permuting HLA or CMV assignments 20 times. In a later analysis, co-occurring TCRs were grouped using DBSCAN, with TCRdist sequence similarity added in when clustering inside HLA-allele-positive subsets. Repertoires with fewer than 30,000 or more than 120,000 public chains, plus five repertoires with anomalous nucleotide sharing, were excluded from co-occurrence clustering. Sourced from immuneACCESS, this table was stored by TCRdb with only in-frame sequences that have V and J called. A share of the clones is absent; for the studies checked, an unresolved V gene accounts for under half, and the remainder has no known explanation. The D gene and trimming were derived from the DNA, and the V and J assignments and clone size from that table. Across this sample there are some 110,000 clones, with roughly 74% seen only once. Of the sample, about 0.92% is held by the ten largest clones.

The cohort was made up of 500 to 800 healthy bone marrow donors. All cohort members were sampled while nominally healthy, although unrecorded immune exposures were likely present. The donor tested CMV seronegative, placing the donor among the 300 to 400 seronegative members of the cohort. A peripheral blood sample was provided by each donor, and peripheral blood mononuclear cells were used for TCR beta sequencing. The Qiagen DNeasy Blood Extraction Kit was used to extract genomic DNA from the blood cell samples. In the case of this clone: The target of this receptor is not known. No per-base quality is available; no much larger clone lies one base away.

Specimen: PBMCs. The chain links TRBV5-1 with TRBJ1-2; 8 central nucleotides agree with TRBD1. This clonotype was obtained from a woman aged 25 to 39 in good health and CMV-seronegative. The base sequence is TGCGCCAGCAGCCCCACAGGGGGTTTCGGCTACACCTTC. The resulting protein is CASSPTGGFGYTF.